The clone carrying this TCR beta chain has a handful of counts. The antigen is not known. The germline CDR1 and CDR2 sequences are SGHTA and FQGNSA. Deletions cut 5 bases from V and 6 bases from J, with 11 bases between. CDR3 length equals 14 residues. These data originate in a study of T cell repertoires in cytomegalovirus infection. TCRdb processed the reads anew with MiXCR; each CDR3 protein has one entry. The sample includes some 920,000 distinct CDR3 sequences, approximately 32% of them seen just once. The sequence was obtained from a human donor in good health (CMV status not recorded). Some clones in this sample may be carry-over from other donors' samples. Specimen: cultured CD8+ T cells from PBMCs, collected from culture after CMV antigen stimulation. The chain links TRBV7-2 to TRBJ1-6, with D perhaps matching TRBD1 (5 bases). CDR3 sequence: CASSPGHINSPLHF. In nucleotides, the CDR3 is TGTGCCAGCAGCCCTGGACACATTAATTCACCCCTCCACTTT.